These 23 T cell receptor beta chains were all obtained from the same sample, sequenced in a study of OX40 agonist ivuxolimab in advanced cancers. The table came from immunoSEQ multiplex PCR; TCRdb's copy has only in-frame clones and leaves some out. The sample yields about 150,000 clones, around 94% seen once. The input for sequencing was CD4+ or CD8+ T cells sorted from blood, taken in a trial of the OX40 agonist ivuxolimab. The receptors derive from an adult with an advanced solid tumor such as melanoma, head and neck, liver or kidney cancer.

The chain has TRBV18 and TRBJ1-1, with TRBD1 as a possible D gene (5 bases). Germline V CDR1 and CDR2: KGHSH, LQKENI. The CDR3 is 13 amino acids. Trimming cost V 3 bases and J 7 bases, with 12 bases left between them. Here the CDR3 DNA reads TGTGCCAGCTCACCCCCCCTCAGGGTTGAAGCTTTCTTT. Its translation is CASSPPLRVEAFF.

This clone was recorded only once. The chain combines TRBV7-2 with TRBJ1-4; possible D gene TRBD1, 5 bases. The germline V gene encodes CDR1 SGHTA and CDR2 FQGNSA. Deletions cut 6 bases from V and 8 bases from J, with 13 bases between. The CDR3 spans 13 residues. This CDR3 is CASSPRDGEKLFF. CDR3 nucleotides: TGTGCCAGCAGTCCCCGGGACGGAGAAAAACTGTTTTTT.

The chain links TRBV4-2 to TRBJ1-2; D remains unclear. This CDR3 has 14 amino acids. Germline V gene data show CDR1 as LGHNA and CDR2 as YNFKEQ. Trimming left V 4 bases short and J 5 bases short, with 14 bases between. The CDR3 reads CASSRTPSGYGYTF. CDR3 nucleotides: TGTGCCAGCAGCCGGACCCCATCGGGGTATGGCTACACCTTC.

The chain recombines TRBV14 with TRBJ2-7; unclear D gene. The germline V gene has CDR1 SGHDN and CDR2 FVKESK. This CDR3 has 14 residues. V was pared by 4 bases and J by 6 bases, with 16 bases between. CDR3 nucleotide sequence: TGTGCCAGCAGCCTAGGTGATTACCTACGCGAGCAGTACTTC. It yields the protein CASSLGDYLREQYF. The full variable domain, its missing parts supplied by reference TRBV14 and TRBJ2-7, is EAGVTQFPSHSVIEKGQTVTLRCDPISGHDNLYWYRRVMGKEIKFLLHFVKESKQDESGMPNNRFLAERTGGTYSTLKVQPAELEDSGVYFCASSLGDYLREQYFGPGTRLTVT.

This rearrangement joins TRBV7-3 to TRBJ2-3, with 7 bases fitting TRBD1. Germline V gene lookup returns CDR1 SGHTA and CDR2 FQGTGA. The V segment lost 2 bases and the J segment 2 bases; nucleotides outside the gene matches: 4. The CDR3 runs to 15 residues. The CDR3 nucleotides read TGTGCCAGCAGCTTACGAGGGGGCTACACAGATACGCAGTATTTT. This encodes CASSLRGGYTDTQYF.

As DNA, the CDR3 is TGTGCCAGCGTCGCGGGACCATGGAACACCGGGGAGCTGTTTTTT. Translated, it gives CASVAGPWNTGELFF. The chain employs TRBV6-1 and TRBJ2-2, with D possibly being TRBD2 (6 bases). Trimming stripped 8 bases from V and 1 base from J, with 14 bases between. CDR1 and CDR2 (germline): MNHNS, SASEGT. The CDR3 contains 15 residues.

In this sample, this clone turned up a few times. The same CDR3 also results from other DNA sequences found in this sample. The CDR3 DNA reads as TGTGCCAGCAGCTTCACCTTCACAGATACGCAGTATTTT. This codes for CASSFTFTDTQYF. This rearrangement joins TRBV7-2 to TRBJ2-3; no definite D call. From germline, CDR1 is SGHTA and CDR2 FQGNSA. This CDR3 region has 13 residues. Trimming shortened V by 3 bases and J by 2 bases, and 6 bases separated the two germline ends. Filled out from reference TRBV7-2 and TRBJ2-3, the complete variable domain reads GAGVSQSPSNKVTEKGKDVELRCDPISGHTALYWYRQSLGQGLEFLIYFQGNSAPDKSGLPSDRFSAERTGGSVSTLTIQRTQQEDSAVYLCASSFTFTDTQYFGPGTRLTVL.

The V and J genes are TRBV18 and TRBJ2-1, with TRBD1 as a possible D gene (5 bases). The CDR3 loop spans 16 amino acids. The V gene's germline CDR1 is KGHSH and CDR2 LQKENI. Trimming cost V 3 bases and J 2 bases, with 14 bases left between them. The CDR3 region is CASSPQGYRTYNEQFF. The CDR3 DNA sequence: TGTGCCAGCTCACCTCAGGGCTACCGAACCTACAATGAGCAGTTCTTC. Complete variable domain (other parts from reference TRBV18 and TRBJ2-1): NAGVMQNPRHLVRRRGQEARLRCSPMKGHSHVYWYRQLPEEGLKFMVYLQKENIIDESGMPKERFSAEFPKEGPSILRIQQVVRGDSAAYFCASSPQGYRTYNEQFFGPGTRLTVL.

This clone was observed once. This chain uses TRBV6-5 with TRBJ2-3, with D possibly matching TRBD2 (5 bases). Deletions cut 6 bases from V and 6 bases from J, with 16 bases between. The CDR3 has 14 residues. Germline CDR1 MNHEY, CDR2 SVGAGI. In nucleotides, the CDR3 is TGTGCCAGCAGGCCCGGGGTGGTAGGGGATACGCAGTATTTT. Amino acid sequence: CASRPGVVGDTQYF.

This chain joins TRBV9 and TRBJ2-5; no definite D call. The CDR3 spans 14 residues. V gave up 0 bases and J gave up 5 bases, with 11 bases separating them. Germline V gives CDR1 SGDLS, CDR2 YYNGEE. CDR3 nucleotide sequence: TGTGCCAGCAGCGTAGGTAGGGCGTGGGAGACCCAGTACTTC. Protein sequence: CASSVGRAWETQYF.

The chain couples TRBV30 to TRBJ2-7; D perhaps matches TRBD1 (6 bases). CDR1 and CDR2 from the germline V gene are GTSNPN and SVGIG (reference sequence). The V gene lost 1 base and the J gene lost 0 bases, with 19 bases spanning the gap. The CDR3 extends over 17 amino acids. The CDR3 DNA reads TGTGCCTGGAGTGAATTGTACCGTGCAGGGGCCTCCTACGAGCAGTACTTC. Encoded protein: CAWSELYRAGASYEQYF.

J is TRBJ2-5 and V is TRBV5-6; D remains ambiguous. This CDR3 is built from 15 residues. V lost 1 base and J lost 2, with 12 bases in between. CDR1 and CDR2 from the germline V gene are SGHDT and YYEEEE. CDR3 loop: CASSLLAYYQETQYF. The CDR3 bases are TGTGCCAGCAGCTTGTTGGCCTATTATCAAGAGACCCAGTACTTC.

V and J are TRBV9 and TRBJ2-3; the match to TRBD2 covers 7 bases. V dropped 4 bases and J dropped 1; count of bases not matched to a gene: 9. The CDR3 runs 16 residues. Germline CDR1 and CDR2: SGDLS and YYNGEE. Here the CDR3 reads CASSPRGESGTDTQYF. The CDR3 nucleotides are TGTGCCAGCAGCCCCCGGGGGGAGTCGGGCACAGATACGCAGTATTTT.

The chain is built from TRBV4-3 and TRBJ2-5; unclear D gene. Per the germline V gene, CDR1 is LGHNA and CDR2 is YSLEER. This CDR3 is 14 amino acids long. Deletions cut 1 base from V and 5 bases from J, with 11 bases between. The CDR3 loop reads CASSQGVGSETQYF. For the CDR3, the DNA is TGCGCCAGCAGCCAAGGGGTGGGATCGGAGACCCAGTACTTC.

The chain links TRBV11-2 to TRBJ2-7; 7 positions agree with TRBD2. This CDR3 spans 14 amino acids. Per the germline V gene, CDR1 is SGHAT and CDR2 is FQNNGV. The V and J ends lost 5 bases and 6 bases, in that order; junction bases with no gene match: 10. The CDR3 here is CASSARGDEGEQYF. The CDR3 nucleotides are TGTGCCAGCAGCGCCCGGGGGGATGAGGGCGAGCAGTACTTC.

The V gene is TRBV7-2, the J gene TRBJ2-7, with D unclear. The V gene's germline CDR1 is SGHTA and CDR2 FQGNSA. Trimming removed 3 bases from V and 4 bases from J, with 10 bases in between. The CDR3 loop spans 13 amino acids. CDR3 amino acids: CASSLNFLYEQYF. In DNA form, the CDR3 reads TGTGCCAGCAGCTTGAATTTCCTGTACGAGCAGTACTTC. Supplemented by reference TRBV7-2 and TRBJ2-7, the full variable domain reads GAGVSQSPSNKVTEKGKDVELRCDPISGHTALYWYRQSLGQGLEFLIYFQGNSAPDKSGLPSDRFSAERTGGSVSTLTIQRTQQEDSAVYLCASSLNFLYEQYFGPGTRLTVT.

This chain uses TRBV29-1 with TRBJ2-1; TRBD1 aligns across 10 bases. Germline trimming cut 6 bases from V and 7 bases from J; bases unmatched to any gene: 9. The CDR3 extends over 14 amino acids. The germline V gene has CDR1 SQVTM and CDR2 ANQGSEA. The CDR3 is CSVMRDRGGNEQFF. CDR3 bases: TGCAGCGTAATGAGGGACAGGGGTGGTAATGAGCAGTTCTTC.

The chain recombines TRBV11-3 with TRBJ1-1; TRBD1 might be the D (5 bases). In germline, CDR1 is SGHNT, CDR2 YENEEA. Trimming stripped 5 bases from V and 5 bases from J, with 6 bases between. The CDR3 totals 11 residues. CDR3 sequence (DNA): TGTGCCAGCAGCGCAGGGACTGAAGCTTTCTTT. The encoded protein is CASSAGTEAFF.

As DNA, the CDR3 is TGTGCCAGCAGAGTAGGTGGGAGGGCAGGGGAGACCCAGTACTTC. Translation gives CASRVGGRAGETQYF. The chain combines TRBV28 with TRBJ2-5; 7 bases match TRBD2. CDR1 MDHEN and CDR2 SYDVKM come from the germline V gene. With V trimmed by 6 bases and J by 5 bases, 12 bases remained unmatched. This CDR3 contains 15 residues.

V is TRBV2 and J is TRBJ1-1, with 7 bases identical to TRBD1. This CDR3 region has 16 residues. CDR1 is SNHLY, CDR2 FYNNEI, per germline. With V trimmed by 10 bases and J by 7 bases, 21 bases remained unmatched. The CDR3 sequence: CATISSATGAASEAFF. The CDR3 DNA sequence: TGTGCCACCATCTCTTCGGCTACAGGGGCCGCCAGTGAAGCTTTCTTT.

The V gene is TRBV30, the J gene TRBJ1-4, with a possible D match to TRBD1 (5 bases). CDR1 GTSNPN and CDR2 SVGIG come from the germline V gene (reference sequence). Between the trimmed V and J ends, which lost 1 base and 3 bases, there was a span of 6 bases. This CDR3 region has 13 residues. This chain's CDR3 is CAWSGGSNEKLFF. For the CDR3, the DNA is TGTGCCTGGAGTGGGGGGTCTAATGAAAAACTGTTTTTT.

The CDR3 loop is CASSLSQYSYNEQFF. CDR3 nucleotides: TGTGCCAGCAGCTTGAGTCAATACTCCTACAATGAGCAGTTCTTC. The chain combines TRBV5-4 with TRBJ2-1, with unresolved D. CDR3 size: 15 residues. The V end lost 1 base, the J end lost 0 bases, and 8 bases lay between the germline ends. Germline CDR1 reads SGHNT; CDR2 reads YYREEE (reference sequence).

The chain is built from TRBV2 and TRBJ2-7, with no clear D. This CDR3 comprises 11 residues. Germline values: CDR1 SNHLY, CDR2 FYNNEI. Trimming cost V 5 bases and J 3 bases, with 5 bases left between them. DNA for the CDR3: TGTGCCAGCAGTTATGACTACGAGCAGTACTTC. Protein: CASSYDYEQYF. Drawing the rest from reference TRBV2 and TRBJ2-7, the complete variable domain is EPEVTQTPSHQVTQMGQEVILRCVPISNHLYFYWYRQILGQKVEFLVSFYNNEISEKSEIFDDQFSVERPDGSNFTLKIRSTKLEDSAMYFCASSYDYEQYFGPGTRLTVT.